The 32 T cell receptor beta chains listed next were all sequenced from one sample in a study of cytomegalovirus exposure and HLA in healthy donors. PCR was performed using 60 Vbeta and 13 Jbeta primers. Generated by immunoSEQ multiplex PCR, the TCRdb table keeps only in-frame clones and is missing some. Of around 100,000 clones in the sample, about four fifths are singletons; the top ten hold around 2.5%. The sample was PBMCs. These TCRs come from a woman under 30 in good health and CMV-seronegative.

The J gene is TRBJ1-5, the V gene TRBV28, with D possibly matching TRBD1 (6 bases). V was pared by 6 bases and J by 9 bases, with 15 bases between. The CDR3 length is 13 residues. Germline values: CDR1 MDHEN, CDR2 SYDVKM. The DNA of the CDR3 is TGTGCCAGCAGATCGTTAGGGGGTCCGCCCCAGCATTTT. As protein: CASRSLGGPPQHF. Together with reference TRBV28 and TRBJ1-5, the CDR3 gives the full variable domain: DVKVTQSSRYLVKRTGEKVFLECVQDMDHENMFWYRQDPGLGLRLIYFSYDVKMKEKGDIPEGYSVSREKKERFSLILESASTNQTSMYLCASRSLGGPPQHFGDGTRLSIL.

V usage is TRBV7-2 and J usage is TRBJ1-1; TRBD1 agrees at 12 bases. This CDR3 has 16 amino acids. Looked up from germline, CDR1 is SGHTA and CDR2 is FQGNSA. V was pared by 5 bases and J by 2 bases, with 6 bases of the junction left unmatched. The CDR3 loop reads CASSQGTGGTNTEAFF. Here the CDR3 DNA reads TGTGCCAGCAGCCAGGGGACAGGGGGCACCAACACTGAAGCTTTCTTT.

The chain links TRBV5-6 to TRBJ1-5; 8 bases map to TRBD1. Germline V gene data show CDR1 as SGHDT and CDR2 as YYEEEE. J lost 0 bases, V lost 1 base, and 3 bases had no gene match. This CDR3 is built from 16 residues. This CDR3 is CASSLLTGVSNQPQHF. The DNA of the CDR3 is TGTGCCAGCAGCTTGCTGACAGGGGTTAGCAATCAGCCCCAGCATTTT.

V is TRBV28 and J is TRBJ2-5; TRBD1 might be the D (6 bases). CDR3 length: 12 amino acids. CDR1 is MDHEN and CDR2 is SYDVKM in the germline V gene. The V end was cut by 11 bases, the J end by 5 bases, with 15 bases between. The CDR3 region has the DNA TGTGCCTCCCTCAGGGGTGGGGAGACCCAGTACTTC. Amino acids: CASLRGGETQYF.

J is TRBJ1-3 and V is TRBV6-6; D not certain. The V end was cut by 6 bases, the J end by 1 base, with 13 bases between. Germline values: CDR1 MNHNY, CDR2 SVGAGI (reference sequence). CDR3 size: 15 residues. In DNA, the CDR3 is TGTGCCAGCAGGTACCGCCAGAAGTCTGGAAACACCATATATTTT. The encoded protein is CASRYRQKSGNTIYF.

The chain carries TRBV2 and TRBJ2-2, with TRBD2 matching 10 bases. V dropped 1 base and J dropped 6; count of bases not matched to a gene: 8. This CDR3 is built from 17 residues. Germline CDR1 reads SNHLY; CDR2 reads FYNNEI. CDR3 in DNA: TGTGCCAGCAGTGAAGGGGCTCTAGCGGGGGTATCCGGGGAGCTGTTTTTT. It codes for CASSEGALAGVSGELFF.

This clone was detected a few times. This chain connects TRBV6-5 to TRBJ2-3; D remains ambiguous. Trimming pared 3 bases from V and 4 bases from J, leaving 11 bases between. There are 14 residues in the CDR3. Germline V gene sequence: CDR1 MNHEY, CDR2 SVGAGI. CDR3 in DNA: TGTGCCAGCAGTTATAATAGTTATCCAGATACGCAGTATTTT. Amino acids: CASSYNSYPDTQYF.

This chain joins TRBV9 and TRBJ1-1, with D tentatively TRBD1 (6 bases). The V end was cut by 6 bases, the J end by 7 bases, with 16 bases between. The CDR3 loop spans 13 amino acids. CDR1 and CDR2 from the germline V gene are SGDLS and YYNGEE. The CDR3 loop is CASTARQVLEAFF. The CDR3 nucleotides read TGTGCCAGCACCGCAAGACAGGTTCTTGAAGCTTTCTTT.

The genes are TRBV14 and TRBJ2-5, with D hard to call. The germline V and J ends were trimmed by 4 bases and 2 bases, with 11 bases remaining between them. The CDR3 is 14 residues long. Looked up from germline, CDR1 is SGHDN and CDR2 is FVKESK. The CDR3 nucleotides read TGTGCCAGCAGCCCCCAACAGTTACAAGAGACCCAGTACTTC. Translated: CASSPQQLQETQYF. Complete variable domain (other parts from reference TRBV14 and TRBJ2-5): EAGVTQFPSHSVIEKGQTVTLRCDPISGHDNLYWYRRVMGKEIKFLLHFVKESKQDESGMPNNRFLAERTGGTYSTLKVQPAELEDSGVYFCASSPQQLQETQYFGPGTRLLVL.

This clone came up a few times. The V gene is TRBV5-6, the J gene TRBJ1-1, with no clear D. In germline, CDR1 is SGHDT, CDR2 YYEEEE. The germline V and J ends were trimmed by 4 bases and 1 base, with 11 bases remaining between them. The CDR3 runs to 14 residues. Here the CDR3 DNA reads TGTGCCAGCAGCCTCCTAGACTGGAACACTGAAGCTTTCTTT. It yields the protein CASSLLDWNTEAFF.

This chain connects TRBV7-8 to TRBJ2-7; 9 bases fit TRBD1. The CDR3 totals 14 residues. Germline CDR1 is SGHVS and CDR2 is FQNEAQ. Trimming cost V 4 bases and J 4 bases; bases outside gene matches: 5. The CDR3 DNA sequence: TGTGCCAGCAGCTCCACAGGGGGCAAGTACGAGCAGTACTTC. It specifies CASSSTGGKYEQYF.

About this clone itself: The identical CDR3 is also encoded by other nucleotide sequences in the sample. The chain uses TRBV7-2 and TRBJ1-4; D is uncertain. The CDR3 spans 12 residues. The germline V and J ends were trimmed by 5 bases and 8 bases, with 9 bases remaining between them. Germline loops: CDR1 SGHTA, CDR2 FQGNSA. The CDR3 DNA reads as TGTGCCAGCAGCCTACCAGGCGAAAAACTGTTTTTT. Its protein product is CASSLPGEKLFF.

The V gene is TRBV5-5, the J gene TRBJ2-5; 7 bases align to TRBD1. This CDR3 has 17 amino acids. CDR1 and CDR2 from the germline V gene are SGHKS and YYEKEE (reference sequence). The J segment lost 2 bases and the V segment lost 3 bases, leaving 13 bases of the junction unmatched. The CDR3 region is CASSYLTDRYLQETQYF. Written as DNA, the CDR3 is TGTGCCAGCAGCTACTTGACGGACAGGTACCTACAAGAGACCCAGTACTTC.

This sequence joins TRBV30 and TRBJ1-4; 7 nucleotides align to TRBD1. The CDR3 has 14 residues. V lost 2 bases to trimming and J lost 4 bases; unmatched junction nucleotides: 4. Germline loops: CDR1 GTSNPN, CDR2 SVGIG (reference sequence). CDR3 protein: CAWSRDRLNEKLFF. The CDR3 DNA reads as TGTGCCTGGAGTAGGGACAGACTTAATGAAAAACTGTTTTTT.

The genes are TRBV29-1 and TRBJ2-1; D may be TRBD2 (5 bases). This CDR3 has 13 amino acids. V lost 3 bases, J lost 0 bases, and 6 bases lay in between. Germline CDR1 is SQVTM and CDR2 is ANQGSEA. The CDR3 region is CSVEGSSYNEQFF. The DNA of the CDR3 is TGCAGCGTTGAGGGGAGCTCCTACAATGAGCAGTTCTTC.

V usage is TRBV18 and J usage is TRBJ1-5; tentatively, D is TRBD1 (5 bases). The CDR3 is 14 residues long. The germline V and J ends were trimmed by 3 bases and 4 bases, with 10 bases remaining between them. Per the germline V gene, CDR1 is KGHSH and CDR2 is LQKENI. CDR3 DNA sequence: TGTGCCAGCTCACCCGACGGGGGTAATCAGCCCCAGCATTTT. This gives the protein CASSPDGGNQPQHF.

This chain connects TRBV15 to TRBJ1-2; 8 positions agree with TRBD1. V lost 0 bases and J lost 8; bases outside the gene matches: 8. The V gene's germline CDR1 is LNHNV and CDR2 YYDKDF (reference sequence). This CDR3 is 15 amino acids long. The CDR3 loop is CATSRDRGTGGGYTF. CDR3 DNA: TGTGCCACCAGCAGAGATAGAGGGACAGGAGGCGGCTACACCTTC.

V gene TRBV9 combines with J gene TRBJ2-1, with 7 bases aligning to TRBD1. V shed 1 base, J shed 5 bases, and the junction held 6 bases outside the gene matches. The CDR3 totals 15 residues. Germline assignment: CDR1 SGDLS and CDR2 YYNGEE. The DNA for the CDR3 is TGTGCCAGCAGCGTATCGGGACAGCCCGACAATGAGCAGTTCTTC. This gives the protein CASSVSGQPDNEQFF. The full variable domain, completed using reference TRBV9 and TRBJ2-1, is DSGVTQTPKHLITATGQRVTLRCSPRSGDLSVYWYQQSLDQGLQFLIQYYNGEERAKGNILERFSAQQFPDLHSELNLSSLELGDSALYFCASSVSGQPDNEQFFGPGTRLTVL.

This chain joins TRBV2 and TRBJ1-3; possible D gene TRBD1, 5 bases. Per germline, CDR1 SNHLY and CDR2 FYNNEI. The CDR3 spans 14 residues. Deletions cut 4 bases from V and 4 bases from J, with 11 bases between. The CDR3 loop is CASSVRDGGNTIYF. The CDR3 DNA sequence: TGTGCCAGCAGTGTCAGGGATGGAGGAAACACCATATATTTT.

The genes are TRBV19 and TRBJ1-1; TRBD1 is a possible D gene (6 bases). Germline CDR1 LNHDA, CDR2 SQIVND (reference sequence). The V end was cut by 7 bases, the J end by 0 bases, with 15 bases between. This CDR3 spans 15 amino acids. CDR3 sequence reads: CASTPGQPMNTEAFF. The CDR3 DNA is TGTGCCAGTACCCCCGGACAGCCCATGAACACTGAAGCTTTCTTT.

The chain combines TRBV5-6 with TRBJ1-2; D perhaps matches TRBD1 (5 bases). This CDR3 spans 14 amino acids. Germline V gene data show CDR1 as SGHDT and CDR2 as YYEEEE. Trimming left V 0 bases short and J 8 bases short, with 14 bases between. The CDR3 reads CASSLVAGRGGYTF. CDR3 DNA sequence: TGTGCCAGCAGCTTGGTGGCAGGGAGGGGCGGCTACACCTTC.

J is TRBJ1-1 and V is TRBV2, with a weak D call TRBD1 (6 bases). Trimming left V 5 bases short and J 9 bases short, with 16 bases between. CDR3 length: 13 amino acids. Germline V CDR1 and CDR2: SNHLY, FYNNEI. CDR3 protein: CASSPRDTDKAFF. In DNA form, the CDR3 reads TGTGCCAGCAGTCCTAGGGACACAGATAAAGCTTTCTTT.

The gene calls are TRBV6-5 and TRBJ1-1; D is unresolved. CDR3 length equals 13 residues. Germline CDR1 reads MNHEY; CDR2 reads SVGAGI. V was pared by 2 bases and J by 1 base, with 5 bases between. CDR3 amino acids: CASSYHRNTEAFF. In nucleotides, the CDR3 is TGTGCCAGCAGTTACCACAGGAACACTGAAGCTTTCTTT.

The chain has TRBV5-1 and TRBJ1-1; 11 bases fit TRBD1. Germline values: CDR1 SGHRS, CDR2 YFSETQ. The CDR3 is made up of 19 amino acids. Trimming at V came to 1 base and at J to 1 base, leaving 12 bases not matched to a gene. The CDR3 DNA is TGCGCCAGCAGCTTGTCTCGGACAGGGGGCGACGCGAGGAACACTGAAGCTTTCTTT. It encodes CASSLSRTGGDARNTEAFF.

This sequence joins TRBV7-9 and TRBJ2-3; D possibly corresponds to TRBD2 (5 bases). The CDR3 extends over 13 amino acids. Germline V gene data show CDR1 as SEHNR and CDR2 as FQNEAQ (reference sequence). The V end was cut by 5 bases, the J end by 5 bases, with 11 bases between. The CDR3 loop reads CASSGGGGDTQYF. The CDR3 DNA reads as TGTGCCAGCAGCGGAGGCGGAGGAGATACGCAGTATTTT. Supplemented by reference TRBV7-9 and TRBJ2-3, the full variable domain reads DTGVSQNPRHKITKRGQNVTFRCDPISEHNRLYWYRQTLGQGPEFLTYFQNEAQLEKSRLLSDRFSAERPKGSFSTLEIQRTEQGDSAMYLCASSGGGGDTQYFGPGTRLTVL.

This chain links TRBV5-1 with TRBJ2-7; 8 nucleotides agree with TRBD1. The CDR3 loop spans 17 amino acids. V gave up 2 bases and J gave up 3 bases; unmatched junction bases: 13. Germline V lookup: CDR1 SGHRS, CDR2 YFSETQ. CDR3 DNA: TGCGCCAGCAGCTTCGGAACAGACAGGGGCCTCCTCTACGAGCAGTACTTC. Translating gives CASSFGTDRGLLYEQYF.

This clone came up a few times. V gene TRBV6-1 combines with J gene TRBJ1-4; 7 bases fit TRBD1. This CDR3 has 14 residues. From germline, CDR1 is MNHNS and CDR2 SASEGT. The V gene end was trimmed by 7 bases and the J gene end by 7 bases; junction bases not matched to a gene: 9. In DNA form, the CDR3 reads TGTGCCAGCACAGGGGACAGAGGTAGTGAAAAACTGTTTTTT. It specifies CASTGDRGSEKLFF.

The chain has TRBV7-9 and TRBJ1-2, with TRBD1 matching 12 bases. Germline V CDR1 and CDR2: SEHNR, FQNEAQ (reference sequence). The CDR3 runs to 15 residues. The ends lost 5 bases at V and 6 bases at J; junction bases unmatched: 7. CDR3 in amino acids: CASSTRDRGHHGYTF. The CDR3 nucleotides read TGTGCCAGCAGCACCCGGGACAGGGGGCACCATGGCTACACCTTC.

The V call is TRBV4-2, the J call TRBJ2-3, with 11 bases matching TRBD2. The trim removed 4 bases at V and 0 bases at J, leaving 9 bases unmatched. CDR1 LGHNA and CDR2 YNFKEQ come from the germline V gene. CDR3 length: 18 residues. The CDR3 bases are TGTGCCAGCAGCCCGGGGACTAGCGGAATACGTAGCACAGATACGCAGTATTTT. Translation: CASSPGTSGIRSTDTQYF.

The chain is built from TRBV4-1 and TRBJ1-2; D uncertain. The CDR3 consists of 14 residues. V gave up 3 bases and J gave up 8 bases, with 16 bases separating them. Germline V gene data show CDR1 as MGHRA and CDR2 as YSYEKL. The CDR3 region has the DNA TGCGCCAGCAGCCACCCCCTGCGGGGTGAGGGCTACACCTTC. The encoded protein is CASSHPLRGEGYTF.

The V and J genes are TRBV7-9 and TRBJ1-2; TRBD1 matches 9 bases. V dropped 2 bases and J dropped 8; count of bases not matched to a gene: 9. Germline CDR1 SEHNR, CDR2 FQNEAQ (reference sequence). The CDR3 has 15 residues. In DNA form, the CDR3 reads TGTGCCAGCAGCTTAAGGATGTCGACAGGGGGGGGCTACACCTTC. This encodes CASSLRMSTGGGYTF.

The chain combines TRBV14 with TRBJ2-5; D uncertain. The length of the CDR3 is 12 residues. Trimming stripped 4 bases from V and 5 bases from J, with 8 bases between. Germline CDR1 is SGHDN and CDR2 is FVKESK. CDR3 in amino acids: CASSRHKETQYF. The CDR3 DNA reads TGTGCCAGCAGCCGTCACAAGGAGACCCAGTACTTC.